This record concerns one TCR beta chain sequence. This entry belongs to a study of shared clonotypes between healthy human individuals. Study-level information: CD4 naive cells filled three plates per donor, CD4 memory three, CD8 naive two and CD8 memory one.

Some clones are missing from TCRdb's copy, which holds only in-frame ones; the method was immunoSEQ multiplex PCR. In the table there are some 200,000 clones, about 69% of which are singletons. The source material was memory CD4+ T cells sorted from blood. The subset is: CD45RA-negative fraction. The sequence came from a man younger than 45 in good health.

CDR3: CASSGGRLDTQYF. The CDR3 DNA is TGTGCCAGCAGTGGCGGCCGGTTGGATACGCAGTATTTT. The chain is built from TRBV2 and TRBJ2-3; the D is unclear. The V and J ends lost 4 bases and 6 bases respectively, with 11 bases between them. CDR3 length equals 13 residues. Looked up from germline, CDR1 is SNHLY and CDR2 is FYNNEI.